This T cell receptor beta chain was sequenced for a study of T cell repertoires in aging, cancer and after chemotherapy. Peripheral blood genomic DNA, not sorted cells or RNA, was the template. A mixed TRB-A/B primer pool amplified rearranged TRB by multiplex touch-down PCR. TCRdb recomputed calls from the multiplex PCR reads with MiXCR, one row per CDR3 protein. The sample contains some 2,000 distinct CDR3 sequences, 28% of which appear only once. This clonotype occurred a few times. CDR1 is MNHNS, CDR2 SASEGT, per germline. The CDR3 is 13 amino acids. Trimming cost V 7 bases and J 6 bases, with 15 bases left between them.

The sequence came from a human donor in good health. The rearrangement links TRBV6-1 to TRBJ1-1; D is undetermined. Sequenced sample: blood. This CDR3 is CASILSGDAEAFF. CDR3 DNA: TGTGCCAGCATCCTGTCAGGCGATGCTGAAGCTTTCTTT.